The 15 T cell receptor beta chains presented below share a single source sample, sequenced in a study of OX40 agonist ivuxolimab in advanced cancers. The table came from immunoSEQ multiplex PCR; TCRdb's copy has only in-frame clones and leaves some out. The profile shows about 28,000 clones, about 88% of them singletons. Sequencing was performed on CD4+ or CD8+ T cells sorted from blood, taken in a trial of the OX40 agonist ivuxolimab. The receptors here all came from an adult with an advanced solid tumor such as melanoma, head and neck, liver or kidney cancer.

This clone was picked up one time. This rearrangement joins TRBV6-7 to TRBJ2-7; D unclear. TRBV6-7 counts as an open reading frame of uncertain function. The CDR3 covers 11 residues. V lost 5 bases and J 6 bases, leaving 8 bases between the germline ends. CDR3 sequence (DNA): TGTGCCAGCAGTCGGTGGGGCGAGCAGTACTTC. The encoded protein is CASSRWGEQYF.

In its sample, this clone was seen once. The rearrangement links TRBV7-6 to TRBJ2-1; TRBD2 matches 12 bases. The CDR3 length is 15 residues. Trimming at V came to 6 bases and at J to 10 bases, leaving 10 bases not matched to a gene. Germline assignment: CDR1 SGHVS and CDR2 FNYEAQ. The CDR3 DNA sequence: TGTGCCAGCAGTTCCCTAGCGGGGGGGCCTCAAGAGCAGTTCTTC. Encoded protein: CASSSLAGGPQEQFF.

The V call is TRBV7-8, the J call TRBJ1-5; D remains unclear. V lost 5 bases and J 2 bases, leaving 16 bases between the germline ends. CDR1 and CDR2 from the germline V gene are SGHVS and FQNEAQ. This CDR3 contains 16 residues. The CDR3 region has the DNA TGTGCCAGCAGCCCCTTGAACACTGGGGGCAATCAGCCCCAGCATTTT. Protein: CASSPLNTGGNQPQHF.

This chain joins TRBV2 and TRBJ1-1; 8 bases agree with TRBD1. This CDR3 comprises 14 residues. Per germline, CDR1 SNHLY and CDR2 FYNNEI. The V gene end was trimmed by 0 bases and the J gene end by 4 bases; junction bases not matched to a gene: 1. The CDR3 DNA is TGTGCCAGCAGTGAAGCGGACAGGGTCACTGAAGCTTTCTTT. Protein sequence: CASSEADRVTEAFF.

The rearrangement links TRBV19 to TRBJ1-2; 8 bases are a match to TRBD1. CDR1 is LNHDA, CDR2 SQIVND, per germline (reference sequence). V shed 3 bases and J 0 bases; nucleotides not matched to a gene: 3. CDR3 length: 15 residues. The CDR3, as DNA: TGTGCCAGTAGTATCGGGACAGGAGCTAACTATGGCTACACCTTC. Translation gives CASSIGTGANYGYTF.

The chain couples TRBV7-2 to TRBJ2-1; TRBD2 matches at 8 bases. The CDR3 loop spans 17 amino acids. Germline V gives CDR1 SGHTA, CDR2 FQGNSA. V was pared by 7 bases and J by 9 bases, with 20 bases of the junction left unmatched. The CDR3 reads CASNQMMGAGVQFEQFF. CDR3 DNA sequence: TGTGCCAGCAACCAGATGATGGGAGCGGGAGTACAATTTGAGCAGTTCTTC.

The CDR3 nucleotides read TGTGCCAGCAGCCCCAATTACAACTATGGCTACACCTTC. Its translation: CASSPNYNYGYTF. V is TRBV11-3 and J is TRBJ1-2; no firm D call. Germline V CDR1 and CDR2: SGHNT, YENEEA. Trimming shortened V by 5 bases and J by 2 bases, and 9 bases separated the two germline ends. CDR3 length equals 13 residues.

V usage is TRBV12-5 and J usage is TRBJ1-2; D is ambiguous. The CDR3 totals 13 residues. CDR1 is LGHNT and CDR2 is FRNRAP in the germline V gene. Trimming removed 0 bases at V and 3 bases at J, with 5 bases between. The CDR3 region has the DNA TGTGCTAGTGGTTTGGTCTCCTACTATGGCTACACCTTC. This gives the protein CASGLVSYYGYTF. Based on the CDR3 plus reference TRBV12-5 and TRBJ1-2, the full variable domain is DARVTQTPRHKVTEMGQEVTMRCQPILGHNTVFWYRQTMMQGLELLAYFRNRAPLDDSGMPKDRFSAEMPDATLATLKIQPSEPRDSAVYFCASGLVSYYGYTFGSGTRLTVV.

The CDR3 loop reads CASSVSTAEQFF. DNA for the CDR3: TGTGCCAGCAGTGTTTCGACGGCGGAGCAGTTCTTC. The chain joins TRBV6-5 to TRBJ2-1; no firm D call. Deletions cut 5 bases from V and 10 bases from J, with 12 bases between. Germline V gene data show CDR1 as MNHEY and CDR2 as SVGAGI. The CDR3 sequence is 12 residues long.

This chain connects TRBV27 to TRBJ1-1; D not resolved. The length of the CDR3 is 14 residues. Trimming took 4 bases from V and 4 from J, leaving 13 bases between them. Germline V CDR1 and CDR2: MNHEY, SMNVEV (reference sequence). The CDR3 sequence is CASSSAGWGTEAFF. The CDR3 coding sequence is TGTGCCAGCAGTTCCGCGGGCTGGGGCACTGAAGCTTTCTTT.

This clone was seen only once. The V gene is TRBV15, the J gene TRBJ2-2, with D possibly matching TRBD2 (6 bases). In germline, CDR1 is LNHNV, CDR2 YYDKDF (reference sequence). The V and J ends lost 5 bases and 4 bases respectively, with 17 bases between them. The length of the CDR3 is 16 residues. CDR3 residues: CATSRRDGGSTGELFF. DNA for the CDR3: TGTGCCACCAGCCGACGGGACGGGGGAAGCACCGGGGAGCTGTTTTTT.

The chain combines TRBV19 with TRBJ1-4; no definite D call. The germline V gene encodes CDR1 LNHDA and CDR2 SQIVND (reference sequence). The CDR3 is made up of 14 amino acids. Trimming removed 3 bases at V and 10 bases at J, with 15 bases between. The CDR3 protein is CASSMVANPGKLFF. In DNA form, the CDR3 reads TGTGCCAGTAGTATGGTAGCTAACCCTGGAAAACTGTTTTTT.

V usage is TRBV29-1 and J usage is TRBJ2-7; maybe TRBD2 (6 bases). Germline V gene sequence: CDR1 SQVTM, CDR2 ANQGSEA. The CDR3 covers 16 residues. Between the trimmed V and J ends, which lost 4 bases and 2 bases, there was a span of 21 bases. The CDR3 sequence: CSVVGGLNLPAYEQYF. The CDR3 nucleotides read TGCAGCGTTGTCGGGGGTTTGAACCTCCCCGCCTACGAGCAGTACTTC.

This clone turned up a few times. The chain recombines TRBV4-1 with TRBJ1-6; 7 bases map to TRBD1. The CDR3 spans 15 residues. From germline, CDR1 is MGHRA and CDR2 YSYEKL. Losses at the gene ends were 4 bases for V and 10 bases for J; bases not matched to a gene: 10. The CDR3, as DNA: TGCGCCAGCAGCCCAGTCCGGGACAGCACGTCACCCCTCCACTTT. This sequence encodes CASSPVRDSTSPLHF.

V is TRBV6-1 and J is TRBJ1-5, with a possible D match to TRBD1 (6 bases). Trimming removed 4 bases from V and 3 bases from J, with 16 bases in between. The germline V gene encodes CDR1 MNHNS and CDR2 SASEGT. This CDR3 region has 16 residues. The CDR3 sequence: CASSGDTLVDNQPQHF. CDR3 DNA sequence: TGTGCCAGCAGTGGGGACACCCTCGTGGACAATCAGCCCCAGCATTTT.